The next 27 T cell receptor beta chains were all read from a single sample in a study of cytomegalovirus exposure and HLA in healthy donors. The PCR had 60 Vbeta and 13 Jbeta primers. This table comes from immunoSEQ multiplex PCR, and its TCRdb copy is limited to in-frame clones, with some not included. Of around 190,000 clones listed, roughly 80% were seen once; the top ten hold less than 3.5%. The sequencing input was PBMCs. The receptor set was obtained from a woman in her 30s in good health and CMV-seronegative.

The chain uses TRBV5-6 and TRBJ1-1; D is unresolved. Trimming left V 4 bases short and J 4 bases short, with 11 bases between. The germline V gene has CDR1 SGHDT and CDR2 YYEEEE. There are 13 residues in the CDR3. The CDR3 protein is CASSPGWSTEAFF. CDR3 bases: TGTGCCAGCAGCCCTGGATGGAGCACTGAAGCTTTCTTT.

The table lists this clone with a few counts. The rearrangement joins TRBV6-5 to TRBJ1-3; D remains unclear. The CDR3 length is 15 residues. V lost 5 bases and J lost 4, with 15 bases in between. Germline V CDR1 and CDR2: MNHEY, SVGAGI. This CDR3 reads CASSANLAGGNTIYF. CDR3 DNA sequence: TGTGCCAGCAGTGCAAACCTAGCGGGGGGAAACACCATATATTTT.

On this clone itself: The sample carries other DNA sequences with the same CDR3. V usage is TRBV2 and J usage is TRBJ1-1; D is undetermined. This CDR3 has 13 residues. CDR1 is SNHLY, CDR2 FYNNEI, per germline. Trimming removed 5 bases from V and 0 bases from J, with 7 bases in between. CDR3 in amino acids: CASSPGMNTEAFF. CDR3 sequence (DNA): TGTGCCAGCAGTCCGGGGATGAACACTGAAGCTTTCTTT.

V and J are TRBV19 and TRBJ1-6; 8 nucleotides line up with TRBD1. The germline V gene encodes CDR1 LNHDA and CDR2 SQIVND (reference sequence). V was pared by 5 bases and J by 6 bases, with 3 bases of the junction left unmatched. This CDR3 region has 14 residues. The CDR3 spells CASSVGQANSPLHF. DNA of the CDR3: TGTGCCAGTAGTGTGGGACAGGCTAATTCACCCCTCCACTTT. Combining the CDR3 with reference TRBV19 and TRBJ1-6 gives the whole variable domain DGGITQSPKYLFRKEGQNVTLSCEQNLNHDAMYWYRQDPGQGLRLIYYSQIVNDFQKGDIAEGYSVSREKKESFPLTVTSAQKNPTAFYLCASSVGQANSPLHFGNGTRLTVT.

This chain connects TRBV6-1 to TRBJ1-3; a possible D gene is TRBD1 (6 bases). From germline, CDR1 is MNHNS and CDR2 SASEGT. V lost 7 bases to trimming and J lost 0 bases, with 13 bases between them. The CDR3 is 15 amino acids. The CDR3 DNA follows: TGTGCCAGCATTATTGAGGGGGTCTCTGGAAACACCATATATTTT. Amino acid sequence: CASIIEGVSGNTIYF.

CDR3 coding DNA: TGTGCCAGCAGTGCCCGCGGCTCCTATGGCTACACCTTC. Protein product: CASSARGSYGYTF. The chain couples TRBV6-1 to TRBJ1-2, with no clear D. Between the trimmed V and J ends, which lost 4 bases and 4 bases, there was a span of 10 bases. Germline loops: CDR1 MNHNS, CDR2 SASEGT. The CDR3 covers 13 residues.

This rearrangement joins TRBV11-3 to TRBJ1-1, with D maybe TRBD1 (5 bases). Trimming took 2 bases from V and 0 from J, leaving 10 bases between them. This CDR3 is 15 amino acids long. Germline CDR1 is SGHNT and CDR2 is YENEEA. The CDR3 spells CASSLQGSMNTEAFF. In DNA form, the CDR3 reads TGTGCCAGCAGCTTACAGGGCAGTATGAACACTGAAGCTTTCTTT.

This chain uses TRBV12-5 with TRBJ2-5, with a weak D call TRBD2 (7 bases). The CDR3 totals 14 residues. V was clipped by 6 bases and J by 5 bases, with 16 bases between them. CDR1 and CDR2 (germline): LGHNT, FRNRAP. The CDR3 region has the DNA TGTGCTAGTGGACCAGGCAGGGGAGGGGAGACCCAGTACTTC. It specifies CASGPGRGGETQYF.

Details on this clone: An end of the junction does not agree with germline; a read error may underlie this. The chain couples TRBV7-3 to TRBJ2-7, with 7 bases fitting TRBD1. The CDR3 contains 12 residues. CDR1 and CDR2 from the germline V gene are SGHTA and FQGTGA. This CDR3 is CSSSPRQGLQYF. CDR3 coding DNA: TGTTCCAGCAGCCCCCGACAGGGCCTGCAGTACTTC.

The J gene is TRBJ2-5, the V gene TRBV13; 15 nucleotides match TRBD2. With V trimmed by 5 bases and J by 3 bases, 7 bases remained unmatched. From germline, CDR1 is PRHDT and CDR2 FYEKMQ (reference sequence). The CDR3 runs 17 residues. The CDR3 sequence is CASSTRTSGGAEETQYF. The CDR3 DNA is TGTGCCAGCAGCACCAGGACTAGCGGGGGGGCTGAAGAGACCCAGTACTTC.

The gene calls are TRBV5-4 and TRBJ1-2, with TRBD1 identical over 9 bases. Germline V lookup: CDR1 SGHNT, CDR2 YYREEE (reference sequence). The CDR3 is 16 amino acids. J lost 4 bases, V lost 3 bases, and 10 bases had no gene match. CDR3: CASSWGTGHTFYGYTF. CDR3 DNA sequence: TGTGCCAGCAGCTGGGGGACAGGGCACACTTTCTATGGCTACACCTTC.

The chain uses TRBV5-4 and TRBJ1-6; 7 bases line up with TRBD1. This CDR3 has 16 amino acids. Germline-derived CDR1 and CDR2 are SGHNT and YYREEE (reference sequence). V lost 4 bases and J lost 6; bases outside the gene matches: 10. CDR3 coding DNA: TGTGCCAGCAGCGACGCCATGCAGGGGGTTAATTCACCCCTCCACTTT. It yields the protein CASSDAMQGVNSPLHF.

This clone was observed once. The CDR3, as DNA: TGTGCCAGCAGTACTACAGGGGGCAGGGGTGAAAAACTGTTTTTT. Protein product: CASSTTGGRGEKLFF. The V and J genes are TRBV6-5 and TRBJ1-4; the match to TRBD1 covers 9 bases. V gave up 5 bases and J gave up 7 bases; unmatched junction bases: 8. This CDR3 spans 15 amino acids. Germline V gene lookup returns CDR1 MNHEY and CDR2 SVGAGI.

This clone was detected only once. The rearrangement joins TRBV5-1 to TRBJ2-7; possibly TRBD1 for D (6 bases). Per germline, CDR1 SGHRS and CDR2 YFSETQ. V was trimmed by 4 bases and J by 0 bases, leaving 17 bases between them. The CDR3 is made up of 16 amino acids. DNA of the CDR3: TGCGCCAGCAGCCCTCAGCCCCAGGGGTTCTCCTACGAGCAGTACTTC. Translated, it gives CASSPQPQGFSYEQYF. Based on the CDR3 plus reference TRBV5-1 and TRBJ2-7, the full variable domain is KAGVTQTPRYLIKTRGQQVTLSCSPISGHRSVSWYQQTPGQGLQFLFEYFSETQRNKGNFPGRFSGRQFSNSRSEMNVSTLELGDSALYLCASSPQPQGFSYEQYFGPGTRLTVT.

Comments on this clone: A junction end diverges from the germline sequence, so it may reflect a read error. The chain's CDR3 is CARSPTGQRRGPEAFF. CDR3 coding DNA: TGTGCCCGCAGCCCAACGGGACAGCGAAGGGGGCCTGAAGCTTTCTTT. The rearrangement links TRBV27 to TRBJ1-1; TRBD1 agrees at 7 bases. The CDR3 loop spans 16 amino acids. Germline V CDR1 and CDR2: MNHEY, SMNVEV (reference sequence).

The gene calls are TRBV6-1 and TRBJ1-5; D not resolved. Looked up from germline, CDR1 is MNHNS and CDR2 is SASEGT. This CDR3 region has 11 residues. V was trimmed by 5 bases and J by 6 bases, leaving 5 bases between them. For the CDR3, the DNA is TGTGCCAGCAGTAACTTTCAGCCCCAGCATTTT. The encoded protein is CASSNFQPQHF.

The count of this clone is one. The chain carries TRBV5-1 and TRBJ1-3, with TRBD1 identical over 8 bases. The germline V gene has CDR1 SGHRS and CDR2 YFSETQ. The junction had 5 bases not matched to a gene; V was cut back by 0 bases and J by 0 bases. This CDR3 region has 17 residues. CDR3: CASSLVQGADSGNTIYF. The DNA of the CDR3 is TGCGCCAGCAGCTTGGTGCAGGGGGCCGACTCTGGAAACACCATATATTTT.

This sequence joins TRBV6-5 and TRBJ2-7; 7 nucleotides align to TRBD2. CDR1 is MNHEY and CDR2 is SVGAGI in the germline V gene. With 4 bases clipped from V and 6 bases from J, the junction kept 9 bases outside the gene matches. The CDR3 totals 14 residues. CDR3 amino acids: CASSSQRLAVEQYF. CDR3 nucleotides: TGTGCCAGCAGTTCCCAGAGACTAGCAGTCGAGCAGTACTTC.

The V call is TRBV2, the J call TRBJ2-1, with 14 nucleotides matching TRBD2. This CDR3 has 15 residues. CDR1 and CDR2 (germline): SNHLY, FYNNEI. The V segment lost 5 bases and the J segment 9 bases; nucleotides outside the gene matches: 6. The CDR3 protein is CASSRLAGGTSEQFF. The CDR3 coding sequence is TGTGCCAGCAGTCGACTAGCGGGAGGGACGTCTGAGCAGTTCTTC.

Details on this clone: Other DNA sequences within the sample encode an identical CDR3. The chain couples TRBV9 to TRBJ2-7; 8 positions match TRBD2. The germline CDR1 and CDR2 sequences are SGDLS and YYNGEE. Trimming removed 2 bases from V and 2 bases from J; junction bases left unmatched: 0. The CDR3 is 13 residues long. CDR3 protein: CASSVGLAYEQYF. Here the CDR3 DNA reads TGTGCCAGCAGCGTGGGACTAGCCTACGAGCAGTACTTC.

This clone was found once. The chain links TRBV7-9 to TRBJ1-1; D is ambiguous. The V end was cut by 1 base, the J end by 1 base, with 4 bases between. The CDR3 sequence is 13 residues long. Germline loops: CDR1 SEHNR, CDR2 FQNEAQ (reference sequence). For the CDR3, the DNA is TGTGCCAGCAGCTTAGGAGAGAACACTGAAGCTTTCTTT. This translates into CASSLGENTEAFF.

This clone occurred once. The germline gene is not matched at one end of the junction; a read error may be the cause. CDR3 region: CASSPSLAEDTQYF. In nucleotides, the CDR3 is TGTGCCAGCAGCCCCTCACTAGCGGAAGATACGCAGTATTTT. This sequence joins TRBV5-1 and TRBJ2-3; TRBD2 agrees at 8 bases. The length of the CDR3 is 14 residues. Germline V gene data show CDR1 as SGHRS and CDR2 as YFSETQ. The complete variable domain, with remaining parts taken from reference TRBV5-1 and TRBJ2-3, reads KAGVTQTPRYLIKTRGQQVTLSCSPISGHRSVSWYQQTPGQGLQFLFEYFSETQRNKGNFPGRFSGRQFSNSRSEMNVSTLELGDSALYLCASSPSLAEDTQYFGPGTRLTVL.

This sequence joins TRBV28 and TRBJ2-5, with TRBD1 matching over 7 bases. The tail of the sequence fits TRBJ2-7 better, so the J call may be wrong. The CDR3 extends over 15 amino acids. Germline V CDR1 and CDR2: MDHEN, SYDVKM. This chain's CDR3 is CASNPDREWTYEQYF. Here the CDR3 DNA reads TGTGCCAGCAACCCCGACAGGGAATGGACGTACGAGCAGTACTTC.

The chain recombines TRBV7-8 with TRBJ2-1; TRBD2 matches 10 bases. Germline trimming cut 5 bases from V and 1 base from J; bases unmatched to any gene: 14. Per germline, CDR1 SGHVS and CDR2 FQNEAQ. The CDR3 spans 19 residues. CDR3 amino acids: CASSPAGGLAGVSYNEQFF. The DNA of the CDR3 is TGTGCCAGCAGCCCAGCCGGCGGGCTAGCGGGAGTTTCCTACAATGAGCAGTTCTTC.

V and J are TRBV18 and TRBJ1-2; possibly TRBD1 for D (5 bases). Germline V gene data show CDR1 as KGHSH and CDR2 as LQKENI. The CDR3 covers 14 residues. The V gene lost 1 base and the J gene lost 5 bases, with 11 bases spanning the gap. The CDR3 reads CASSPLDSEYGYTF. The CDR3 DNA is TGTGCCAGCTCACCACTCGACAGCGAATATGGCTACACCTTC.

V and J are TRBV5-1 and TRBJ2-3, with D perhaps TRBD2 (5 bases). Germline V gives CDR1 SGHRS, CDR2 YFSETQ. The CDR3 consists of 15 residues. The V gene lost 4 bases and the J gene lost 5 bases, with 17 bases spanning the gap. The CDR3: CASSLAGLAVDTQYF. Written as DNA, the CDR3 is TGCGCCAGCAGCCTGGCCGGGCTAGCCGTAGATACGCAGTATTTT.

A few counts support this clone. The V gene is TRBV4-2, the J gene TRBJ2-3, with a weak D call TRBD2 (6 bases). Germline V gene lookup returns CDR1 LGHNA and CDR2 YNFKEQ. Trimming removed 0 bases from V and 3 bases from J, with 16 bases in between. The CDR3 is 17 residues long. This CDR3 reads CASSQDLKEAGTDTQYF. The CDR3 nucleotides read TGTGCCAGCAGCCAAGATCTTAAAGAGGCGGGAACAGATACGCAGTATTTT.